This T cell receptor (beta chain) was sequenced during a study of blood T cells in healthy people across ages. Study outcomes and limitations: Possibly confounding the expanded clonotype changes was the fact that donor CMV status was unknown.

This clonotype was counted a few times. Its antigen is unidentified. Per sample, at least 5 micrograms of total RNA were extracted. For the second PCR, which ran for 7 to 11 cycles, a sample-barcoded 5' primer and a J-beta primer mix were used. Each cDNA was tagged by a template-switch adaptor containing 12 random nucleotides. MiXCR was run by TCRdb on the 5' RACE reads, yielding one entry per CDR3 protein. The sample consists of 1.5 million to 2 million distinct CDR3 sequences, just under 50% of them appearing once. This CDR3 has 15 amino acids. The J gene is TRBJ1-2, the V gene TRBV21-1; the table's D call, TRBD1, has no DNA check behind it. TRBV21-1 is a documented pseudogene. Sequencing was done on a sample of blood. This TCR derives from a woman aged 40 to 50 in good health. CDR3 residues: CASSRLGGQDYGYTF. In DNA form, the CDR3 reads TGTGCCAGCAGCAGGCTCGGTGGACAGGACTATGGCTACACCTTC.